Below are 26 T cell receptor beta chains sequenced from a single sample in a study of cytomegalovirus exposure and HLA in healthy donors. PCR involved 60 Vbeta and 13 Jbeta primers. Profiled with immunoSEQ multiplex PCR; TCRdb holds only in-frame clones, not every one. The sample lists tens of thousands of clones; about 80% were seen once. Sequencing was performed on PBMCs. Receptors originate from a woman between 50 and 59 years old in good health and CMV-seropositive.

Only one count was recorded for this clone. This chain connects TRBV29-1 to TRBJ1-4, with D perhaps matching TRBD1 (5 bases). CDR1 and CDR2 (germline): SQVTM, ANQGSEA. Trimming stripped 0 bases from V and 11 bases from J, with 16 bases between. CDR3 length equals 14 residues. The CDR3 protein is CSVEDSQAQRKLFF. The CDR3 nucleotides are TGCAGCGTTGAAGATTCACAGGCTCAACGGAAACTGTTTTTT.

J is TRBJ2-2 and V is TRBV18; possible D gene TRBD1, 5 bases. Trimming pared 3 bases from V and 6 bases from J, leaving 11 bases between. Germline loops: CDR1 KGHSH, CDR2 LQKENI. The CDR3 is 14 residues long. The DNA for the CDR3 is TGTGCCAGCTCACCCCAGGGATCCTCCGGGGAGCTGTTTTTT. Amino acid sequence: CASSPQGSSGELFF.

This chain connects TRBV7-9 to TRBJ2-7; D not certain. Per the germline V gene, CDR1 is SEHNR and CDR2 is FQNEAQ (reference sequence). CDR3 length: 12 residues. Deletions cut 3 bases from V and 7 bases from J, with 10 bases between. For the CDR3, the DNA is TGTGCCAGCAGCTTCCAAGATGGGGAGCAGTACGTC. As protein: CASSFQDGEQYV.

This chain's CDR3 is CASSPGTYSYGYTF. In nucleotides, the CDR3 is TGTGCCAGCAGCCCCGGGACATATTCCTATGGCTACACCTTC. The V gene is TRBV2, the J gene TRBJ1-2, with D perhaps TRBD1 (6 bases). Per the germline V gene, CDR1 is SNHLY and CDR2 is FYNNEI. The germline V and J ends were trimmed by 6 bases and 4 bases, with 15 bases remaining between them. CDR3 size: 14 residues.

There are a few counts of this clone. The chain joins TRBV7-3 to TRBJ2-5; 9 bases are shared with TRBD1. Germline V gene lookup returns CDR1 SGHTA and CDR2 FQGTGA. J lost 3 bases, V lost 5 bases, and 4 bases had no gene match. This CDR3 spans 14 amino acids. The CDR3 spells CASSRGQGKETQYF. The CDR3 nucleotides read TGTGCCAGCAGCAGGGGACAGGGCAAAGAGACCCAGTACTTC.

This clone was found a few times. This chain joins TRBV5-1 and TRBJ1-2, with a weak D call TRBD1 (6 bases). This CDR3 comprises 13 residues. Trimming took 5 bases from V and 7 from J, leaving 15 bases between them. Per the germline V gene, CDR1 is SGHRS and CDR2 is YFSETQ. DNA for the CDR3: TGCGCCAGCAGGCCGGACAGCCTACGTGGCTACACCTTC. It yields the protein CASRPDSLRGYTF.

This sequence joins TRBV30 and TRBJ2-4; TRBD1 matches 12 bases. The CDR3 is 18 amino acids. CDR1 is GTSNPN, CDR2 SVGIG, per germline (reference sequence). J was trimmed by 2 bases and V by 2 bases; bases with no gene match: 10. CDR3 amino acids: CAWSSGTGGAITKNIQYF. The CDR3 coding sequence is TGTGCCTGGAGTTCGGGGACAGGGGGCGCAATAACCAAAAACATTCAGTACTTC.

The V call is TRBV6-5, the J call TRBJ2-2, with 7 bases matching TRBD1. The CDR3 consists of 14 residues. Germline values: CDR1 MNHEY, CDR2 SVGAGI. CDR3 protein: CATKTGLQTGELFF. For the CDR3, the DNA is TGTGCTACAAAGACAGGGTTACAAACCGGGGAGCTGTTTTTT.

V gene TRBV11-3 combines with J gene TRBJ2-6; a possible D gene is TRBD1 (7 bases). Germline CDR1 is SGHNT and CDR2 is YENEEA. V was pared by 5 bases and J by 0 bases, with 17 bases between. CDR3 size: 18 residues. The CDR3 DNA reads TGTGCCAGCAGCCCGTCGGAGGGGGCGGGCTCTGGGGCCAACGTCCTGACTTTC. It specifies CASSPSEGAGSGANVLTF. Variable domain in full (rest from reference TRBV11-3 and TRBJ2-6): EAGVVQSPRYKIIEKKQPVAFWCNPISGHNTLYWYLQNLGQGPELLIRYENEEAVDDSQLPKDRFSAERLKGVDSTLKIQPAELGDSAVYLCASSPSEGAGSGANVLTFGAGSRLTVL.

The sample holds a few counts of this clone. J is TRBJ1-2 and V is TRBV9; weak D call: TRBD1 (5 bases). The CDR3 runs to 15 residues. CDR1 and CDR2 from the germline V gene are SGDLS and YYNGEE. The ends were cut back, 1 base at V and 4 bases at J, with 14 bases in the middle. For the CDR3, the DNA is TGTGCCAGCAGCGTATTAGGGGAAGGTTCCTATGGCTACACCTTC. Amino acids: CASSVLGEGSYGYTF.

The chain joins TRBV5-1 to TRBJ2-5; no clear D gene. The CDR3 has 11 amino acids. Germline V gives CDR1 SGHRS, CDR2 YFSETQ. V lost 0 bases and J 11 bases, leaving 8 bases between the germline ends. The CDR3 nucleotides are TGCGCCAGCAGCTTGGCCGGTGAGCAGTACTTC. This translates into CASSLAGEQYF.

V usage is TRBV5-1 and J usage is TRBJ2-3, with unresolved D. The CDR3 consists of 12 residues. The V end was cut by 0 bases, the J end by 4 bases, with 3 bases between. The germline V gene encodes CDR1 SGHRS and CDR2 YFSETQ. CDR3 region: CASSLVADTQYF. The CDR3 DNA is TGCGCCAGCAGCTTGGTAGCAGATACGCAGTATTTT.

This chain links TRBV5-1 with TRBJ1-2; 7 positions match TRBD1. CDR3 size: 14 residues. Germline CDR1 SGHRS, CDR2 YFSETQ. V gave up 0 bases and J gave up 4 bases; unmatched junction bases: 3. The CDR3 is CASSLGDSLYGYTF. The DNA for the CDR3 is TGCGCCAGCAGCTTGGGGGACAGCCTCTATGGCTACACCTTC. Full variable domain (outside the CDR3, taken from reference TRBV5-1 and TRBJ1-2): KAGVTQTPRYLIKTRGQQVTLSCSPISGHRSVSWYQQTPGQGLQFLFEYFSETQRNKGNFPGRFSGRQFSNSRSEMNVSTLELGDSALYLCASSLGDSLYGYTFGSGTRLTVV.

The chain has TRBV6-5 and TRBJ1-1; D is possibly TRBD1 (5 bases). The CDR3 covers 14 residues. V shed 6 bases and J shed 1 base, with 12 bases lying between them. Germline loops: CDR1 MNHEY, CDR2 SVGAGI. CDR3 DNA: TGTGCCAGCAGGCCCGACAGAAAGAACACTGAAGCTTTCTTT. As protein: CASRPDRKNTEAFF.

The CDR3 loop reads CASTSGQTYEQYF. In DNA, the CDR3 is TGTGCCAGCACCTCGGGACAGACCTACGAGCAGTACTTC. The genes are TRBV27 and TRBJ2-7, with 7 bases lining up with TRBD1. V was clipped by 7 bases and J by 2 bases; unmatched bases: 5. Germline V gives CDR1 MNHEY, CDR2 SMNVEV (reference sequence). The CDR3 loop spans 13 amino acids.

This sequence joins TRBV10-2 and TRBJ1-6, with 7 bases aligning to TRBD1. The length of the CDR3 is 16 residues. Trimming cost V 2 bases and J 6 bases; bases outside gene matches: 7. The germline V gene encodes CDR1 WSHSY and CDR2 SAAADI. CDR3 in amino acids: CASSEIGGLINSPLHF. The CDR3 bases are TGCGCCAGCAGTGAGATAGGGGGCCTCATTAATTCACCCCTCCACTTT.

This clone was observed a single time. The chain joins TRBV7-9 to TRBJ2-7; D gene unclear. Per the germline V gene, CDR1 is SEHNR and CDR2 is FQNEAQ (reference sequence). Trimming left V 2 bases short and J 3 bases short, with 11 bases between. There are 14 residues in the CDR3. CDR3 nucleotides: TGTGCCAGCAGCTTAATCGCCCCACACTACGAGCAGTACTTC. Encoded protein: CASSLIAPHYEQYF.

CDR3 nucleotides: TGTGCCAGCAGCTTGGGCGAGAACACTGAAGCTTTCTTT. This sequence encodes CASSLGENTEAFF. The chain couples TRBV11-1 to TRBJ1-1; D ambiguous. Trimming took off 3 bases at V and 1 base at J, with 6 bases between the two ends. This CDR3 contains 13 residues. CDR1 and CDR2 from the germline V gene are SGHAT and FQDESV (reference sequence).

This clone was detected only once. The CDR3 nucleotides read TGTGCCAGTAGTATCTGGCAGGGGGGAACAGATACGCAGTATTTT. Translation gives CASSIWQGGTDTQYF. The chain recombines TRBV19 with TRBJ2-3, with D possibly matching TRBD1 (7 bases). Germline-derived CDR1 and CDR2 are LNHDA and SQIVND (reference sequence). This CDR3 contains 15 residues. V was trimmed by 3 bases and J by 3 bases, leaving 13 bases between them.

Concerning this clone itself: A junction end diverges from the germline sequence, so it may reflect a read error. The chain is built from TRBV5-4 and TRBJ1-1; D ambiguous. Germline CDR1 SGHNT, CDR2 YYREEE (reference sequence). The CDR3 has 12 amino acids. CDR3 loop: CASGLEQFEAFF. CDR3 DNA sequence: TGTGCCAGCGGCTTGGAACAGTTTGAAGCTTTCTTT.

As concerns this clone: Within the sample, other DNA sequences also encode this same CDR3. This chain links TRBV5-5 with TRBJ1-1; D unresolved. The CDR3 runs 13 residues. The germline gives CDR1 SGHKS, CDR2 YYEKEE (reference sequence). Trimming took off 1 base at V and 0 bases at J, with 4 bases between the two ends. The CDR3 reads CASSLFVNTEAFF. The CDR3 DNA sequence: TGTGCCAGCAGCTTGTTCGTGAACACTGAAGCTTTCTTT.

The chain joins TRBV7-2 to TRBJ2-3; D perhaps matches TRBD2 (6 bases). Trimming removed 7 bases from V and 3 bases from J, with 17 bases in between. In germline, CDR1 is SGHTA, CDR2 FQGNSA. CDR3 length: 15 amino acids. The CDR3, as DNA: TGTGCCAGCACCTCCCTAGCGAGTAGGACAGATACGCAGTATTTT. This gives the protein CASTSLASRTDTQYF. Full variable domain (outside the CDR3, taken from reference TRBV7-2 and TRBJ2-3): GAGVSQSPSNKVTEKGKDVELRCDPISGHTALYWYRQSLGQGLEFLIYFQGNSAPDKSGLPSDRFSAERTGGSVSTLTIQRTQQEDSAVYLCASTSLASRTDTQYFGPGTRLTVL.

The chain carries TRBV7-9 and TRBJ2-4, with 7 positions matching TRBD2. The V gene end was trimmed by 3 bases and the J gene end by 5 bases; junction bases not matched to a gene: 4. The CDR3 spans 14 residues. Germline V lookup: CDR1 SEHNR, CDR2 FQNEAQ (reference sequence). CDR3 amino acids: CASSLWGGENIQYF. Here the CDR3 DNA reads TGTGCCAGCAGCTTGTGGGGGGGGGAAAACATTCAGTACTTC.

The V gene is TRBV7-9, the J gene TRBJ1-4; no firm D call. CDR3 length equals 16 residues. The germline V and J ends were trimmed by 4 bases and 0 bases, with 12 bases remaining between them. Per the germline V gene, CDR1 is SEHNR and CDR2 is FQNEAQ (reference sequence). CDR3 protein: CASSSNSLATNEKLFF. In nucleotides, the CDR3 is TGTGCCAGCAGCTCCAACAGCCTTGCAACTAATGAAAAACTGTTTTTT.

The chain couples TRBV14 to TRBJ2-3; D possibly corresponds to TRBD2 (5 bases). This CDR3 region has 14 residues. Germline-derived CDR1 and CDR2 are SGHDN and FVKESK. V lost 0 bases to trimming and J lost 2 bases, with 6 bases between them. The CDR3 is CASSQEDYTDTQYF. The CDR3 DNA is TGTGCCAGCAGCCAAGAAGACTACACAGATACGCAGTATTTT.

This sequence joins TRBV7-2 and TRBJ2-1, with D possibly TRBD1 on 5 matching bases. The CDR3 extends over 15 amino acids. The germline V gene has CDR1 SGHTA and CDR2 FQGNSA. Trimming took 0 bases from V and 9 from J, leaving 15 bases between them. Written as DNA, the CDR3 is TGTGCCAGCAGCTTAGCAGGCACTTCAGGGTTTGAGCAGTTCTTC. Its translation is CASSLAGTSGFEQFF.